The 23 T cell receptor beta chains below come from one sample, sequenced in a study of T cell repertoires in ileal Crohn's disease. The assay was immunoSEQ multiplex PCR, and TCRdb's table has in-frame clones only and misses some. The sample contains about 15,000 clones, 50% to 75% of which appear only once. Sequencing was done on a sample of ileal tissue. The receptors shown here come from an adult with Crohn's disease.

By proportion, this clone is medium-sized. The J gene is TRBJ2-2, the V gene TRBV29-1; TRBD2 matches 9 bases. Germline CDR1 and CDR2: SQVTM and ANQGSEA. V lost 7 bases and J lost 5; bases outside the gene matches: 8. The CDR3 loop spans 14 amino acids. CDR3 sequence: CSARAGGGTGELFF. The CDR3 nucleotides read TGCAGCGCCCGAGCGGGAGGAGGGACCGGGGAGCTGTTTTTT.

V and J are TRBV28 and TRBJ2-2; D is perhaps TRBD1 (5 bases). The ends were cut back, 1 base at V and 5 bases at J, with 11 bases in the middle. This CDR3 comprises 15 residues. Germline V gene data show CDR1 as MDHEN and CDR2 as SYDVKM. CDR3 nucleotide sequence: TGTGCCAGCAGTTTATTGGGGAAGGGGACCGGGGAGCTGTTTTTT. Translated: CASSLLGKGTGELFF.

CDR3 sequence (DNA): TGTGCCTGGAGTTCTCTGACAGGGATAGGTGGGGAGCTGTTTTTT. Translating it yields CAWSSLTGIGGELFF. The rearrangement links TRBV30 to TRBJ2-2; 7 bases are a match to TRBD1. This CDR3 spans 15 amino acids. Germline V CDR1 and CDR2: GTSNPN, SVGIG (reference sequence). Trimming cost V 2 bases and J 8 bases; bases outside gene matches: 11.

V usage is TRBV30 and J usage is TRBJ2-7; 9 bases align to TRBD1. The CDR3 sequence is 14 residues long. Germline V gives CDR1 GTSNPN, CDR2 SVGIG (reference sequence). V lost 2 bases, J lost 2 bases, and 4 bases stayed unmatched. The chain's CDR3 is CAWSTGTGTYEQYF. The CDR3 bases are TGTGCCTGGAGTACCGGGACAGGGACCTACGAGCAGTACTTC.

The chain couples TRBV28 to TRBJ2-4, with D possibly matching TRBD2 (6 bases). V shed 6 bases and J shed 15 bases, with 24 bases lying between them. The germline gives CDR1 MDHEN, CDR2 SYDVKM. CDR3 length equals 14 residues. CDR3 coding DNA: TGTGCCAGCAGCCTCTCCCGGGAGCCGCGCAGGAGGTACTTC. Amino acids: CASSLSREPRRRYF.

V is TRBV7-2 and J is TRBJ1-5, with 7 positions matching TRBD1. The CDR3 has 15 amino acids. Germline V gene sequence: CDR1 SGHTA, CDR2 FQGNSA. With 5 bases clipped from V and 0 bases from J, the junction kept 4 bases outside the gene matches. Here the CDR3 reads CASSPGQDSNQPQHF. CDR3 DNA: TGTGCCAGCAGCCCCGGACAGGATAGCAATCAGCCCCAGCATTTT.

This clone was found a few times. The CDR3 protein is CASSFEGGSGYTF. The CDR3 region has the DNA TGTGCCAGCAGTTTCGAGGGGGGGTCTGGCTACACCTTC. The chain joins TRBV6-5 to TRBJ1-2, with D possibly being TRBD1 (6 bases). V was shortened by 4 bases and J by 7 bases, with 13 bases between the two germline ends. From germline, CDR1 is MNHEY and CDR2 SVGAGI. The CDR3 is 13 residues long.

Regarding this clone: At one boundary the junction diverges from the germline segment, which might be a read error. This chain uses TRBV19 with TRBJ2-3; tentatively, D is TRBD2 (6 bases). Germline V CDR1 and CDR2: LNHDA, SQIVND (reference sequence). CDR3 length equals 9 residues. CDR3 amino acids: CASGSQRDF. The CDR3 coding sequence is TGTGCCAGTGGGTCTCAGCGGGATTTT.

J is TRBJ2-5 and V is TRBV19, with 7 bases aligning to TRBD2. The junction had 10 bases not matched to a gene; V was cut back by 5 bases and J by 4 bases. The CDR3 is 15 amino acids. CDR1 and CDR2 (germline): LNHDA, SQIVND (reference sequence). CDR3 bases: TGTGCCAGTAGTCCCCGGGGAGGGGTAGCAGAGACCCAGTACTTC. It specifies CASSPRGGVAETQYF.

This clone was picked up a small number of times. The rearrangement uses TRBV6-4 and TRBJ2-1; TRBD2 matches 8 bases. Looked up from germline, CDR1 is MRHNA and CDR2 is SNTAGT. The V segment lost 4 bases and the J segment 5 bases; nucleotides outside the gene matches: 7. This CDR3 is 15 amino acids long. This CDR3 is CASSGTSGGNNEQFF. The CDR3 DNA is TGTGCCAGCAGTGGCACTAGCGGAGGGAACAATGAGCAGTTCTTC.

The rearrangement uses TRBV4-3 and TRBJ2-3, with a weak D call TRBD2 (6 bases). V was clipped by 1 base and J by 4 bases, with 12 bases between them. This CDR3 spans 15 amino acids. CDR1 is LGHNA, CDR2 YSLEER, per germline. CDR3 nucleotide sequence: TGCGCCAGCAGCCAAGTACGGGAGTGGGCAGATACGCAGTATTTT. Amino acid sequence: CASSQVREWADTQYF.

The chain couples TRBV6-6 to TRBJ2-1; D may be TRBD1 (8 bases). CDR3 length equals 14 residues. Trimming removed 7 bases at V and 6 bases at J, with 16 bases between. The germline V gene has CDR1 MNHNY and CDR2 SVGAGI (reference sequence). The CDR3 sequence is CASNYRGGPNEQFF. The DNA for the CDR3 is TGTGCCAGCAACTACAGGGGGGGACCCAATGAGCAGTTCTTC.

This clone was counted only a few times. This chain joins TRBV5-6 and TRBJ2-1; tentatively, D is TRBD1 (5 bases). The V end lost 4 bases, the J end lost 0 bases, and 8 bases lay between the germline ends. Germline assignment: CDR1 SGHDT and CDR2 YYEEEE. CDR3 length: 14 amino acids. The CDR3 DNA follows: TGTGCCAGCAGCCACAGGTACTCCTACAATGAGCAGTTCTTC. Its translation: CASSHRYSYNEQFF.

Comment on this clone: Other DNA sequences in the sample encode the same CDR3. This chain joins TRBV7-6 and TRBJ1-1; D uncertain. Germline V gene sequence: CDR1 SGHVS, CDR2 FNYEAQ. This CDR3 spans 14 amino acids. V was cut by 5 bases and J by 0 bases, with 10 bases left in between. CDR3 nucleotide sequence: TGTGCCAGCAGCCCAGGCTCGGTGAACACTGAAGCTTTCTTT. It yields the protein CASSPGSVNTEAFF.

This rearrangement joins TRBV6-1 to TRBJ2-5, with D perhaps TRBD1 (5 bases). V lost 3 bases, J lost 4 bases, and 12 bases lay in between. CDR3 length: 14 amino acids. Germline-derived CDR1 and CDR2 are MNHNS and SASEGT. The CDR3 nucleotides read TGTGCCAGCAGTGATGGGTCTGGGGCAGAGACCCAGTACTTC. Translated: CASSDGSGAETQYF.

This clone has only a few counts. The chain recombines TRBV29-1 with TRBJ2-7; 8 bases are shared with TRBD1. V lost 6 bases to trimming and J lost 1 base; unmatched junction nucleotides: 5. CDR1 and CDR2 from the germline V gene are SQVTM and ANQGSEA. The CDR3 is 13 residues long. The CDR3 DNA is TGCAGCGTCTCAGGGGGCAGGTCCTACGAGCAGTACTTC. Amino acid sequence: CSVSGGRSYEQYF.

The rearrangement links TRBV5-4 to TRBJ2-7; D is perhaps TRBD1 (5 bases). The germline CDR1 and CDR2 sequences are SGHNT and YYREEE (reference sequence). Trimming took off 4 bases at V and 7 bases at J, with 18 bases between the two ends. The CDR3 extends over 14 amino acids. The CDR3, as DNA: TGTGCCAGCAGCCTAGGACAACCCCCTCGGGAGCAGTACTTC. It yields the protein CASSLGQPPREQYF.

The V and J genes are TRBV7-6 and TRBJ2-7; 13 bases are shared with TRBD2. Looked up from germline, CDR1 is SGHVS and CDR2 is FNYEAQ. The CDR3 extends over 15 amino acids. V lost 5 bases to trimming and J lost 6 bases; unmatched junction nucleotides: 7. The chain's CDR3 is CASSVGTSGNGEQYF. CDR3 sequence (DNA): TGTGCCAGCAGCGTTGGGACTAGCGGGAATGGCGAGCAGTACTTC.

As for this clone: The identical CDR3 is also encoded by other nucleotide sequences in the sample. The rearrangement links TRBV18 to TRBJ2-3; D gene unclear. CDR3 length: 14 amino acids. CDR1 and CDR2 from the germline V gene are KGHSH and LQKENI. Trimming took 2 bases from V and 0 from J, leaving 6 bases between them. CDR3 protein: CASSPTSSTDTQYF. The CDR3 DNA follows: TGTGCCAGCTCACCAACTTCTAGCACAGATACGCAGTATTTT.

This chain joins TRBV18 and TRBJ2-7; tentatively, D is TRBD1 (6 bases). The V gene's germline CDR1 is KGHSH and CDR2 LQKENI. The V and J ends lost 3 bases and 5 bases respectively, with 8 bases between them. The CDR3 covers 12 residues. CDR3 in amino acids: CASSPNRDEQYF. The CDR3 region has the DNA TGTGCCAGCTCACCCAACAGGGACGAGCAGTACTTC.

This clone was recorded a few times. The CDR3 protein is CASSTQGKVQPQHF. In nucleotides, the CDR3 is TGTGCCAGCAGTACCCAGGGGAAGGTTCAGCCCCAGCATTTT. The chain links TRBV28 to TRBJ1-5, with a possible D match to TRBD1 (6 bases). The CDR3 spans 14 residues. Per germline, CDR1 MDHEN and CDR2 SYDVKM. The V end lost 5 bases, the J end lost 6 bases, and 14 bases lay between the germline ends.

Turning to this clone: The sample contains more than one DNA sequence encoding this CDR3. This chain links TRBV5-6 with TRBJ1-1; D perhaps matches TRBD1 (6 bases). The ends were cut back, 4 bases at V and 3 bases at J, with 13 bases in the middle. The CDR3 extends over 14 amino acids. CDR1 is SGHDT and CDR2 is YYEEEE in the germline V gene. In DNA, the CDR3 is TGTGCCAGCAGCAAACGGGAGGGGGACACTGAAGCTTTCTTT. It specifies CASSKREGDTEAFF.

This clone was seen more than once but under ten times. The chain joins TRBV7-9 to TRBJ2-3; D is perhaps TRBD2 (5 bases). The CDR3 contains 15 residues. In germline, CDR1 is SEHNR, CDR2 FQNEAQ (reference sequence). V gave up 5 bases and J gave up 2 bases, with 14 bases separating them. CDR3 DNA: TGTGCCAGCAGCCTGTCGTGGGAGTACACAGATACGCAGTATTTT. Translated: CASSLSWEYTDTQYF. The full variable domain, completed using reference TRBV7-9 and TRBJ2-3, is DTGVSQNPRHKITKRGQNVTFRCDPISEHNRLYWYRQTLGQGPEFLTYFQNEAQLEKSRLLSDRFSAERPKGSFSTLEIQRTEQGDSAMYLCASSLSWEYTDTQYFGPGTRLTVL.